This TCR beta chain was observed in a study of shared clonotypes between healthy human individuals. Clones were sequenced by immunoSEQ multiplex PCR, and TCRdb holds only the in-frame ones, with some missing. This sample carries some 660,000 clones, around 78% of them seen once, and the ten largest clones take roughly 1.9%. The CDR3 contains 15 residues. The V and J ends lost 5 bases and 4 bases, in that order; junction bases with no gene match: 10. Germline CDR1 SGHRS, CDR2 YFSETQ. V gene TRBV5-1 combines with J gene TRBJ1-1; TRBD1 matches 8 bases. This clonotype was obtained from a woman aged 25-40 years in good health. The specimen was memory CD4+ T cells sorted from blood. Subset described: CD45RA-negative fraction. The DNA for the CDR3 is TGCGCCAGCAGAACCGGGACAGGAATGTCCACTGAAGCTTTCTTT. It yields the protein CASRTGTGMSTEAFF.